This T cell receptor (beta chain) was sequenced for a study of shared clonotypes between healthy human individuals. Study-wide points: In having few donors, the study represented limited genetic and exposure-history diversity.

V was shortened by 2 bases and J by 3 bases, with 15 bases between the two germline ends. CDR3 size: 16 residues. Germline V gene data show CDR1 as SGHRS and CDR2 as YFSETQ. Regarding this clone: Its antigen remains unidentified.

Original methodology: ImmunoSEQ output lacked quality scores and full-length reads, limiting matched filtering. Sequenced by immunoSEQ multiplex PCR; TCRdb stores in-frame clones only, minus some. V and J calls plus clone size are reproduced from that table; the DNA served to infer D and trimming. This table holds 1 million to 1.2 million clones, 60% to 85% found once. This clonotype was obtained from a man aged 18 to 29 in good health. Some clones in this sample may be carry-over from other donors' samples. This sequence joins TRBV5-1 and TRBJ1-3, with D unclear. The sample was memory CD4+ T cells from PBMCs. The subset here: CD45RA-negative fraction. This CDR3 reads CASSLEATQYGNTIYF. CDR3 nucleotides: TGCGCCAGCAGCTTAGAGGCAACACAATATGGAAACACCATATATTTT.